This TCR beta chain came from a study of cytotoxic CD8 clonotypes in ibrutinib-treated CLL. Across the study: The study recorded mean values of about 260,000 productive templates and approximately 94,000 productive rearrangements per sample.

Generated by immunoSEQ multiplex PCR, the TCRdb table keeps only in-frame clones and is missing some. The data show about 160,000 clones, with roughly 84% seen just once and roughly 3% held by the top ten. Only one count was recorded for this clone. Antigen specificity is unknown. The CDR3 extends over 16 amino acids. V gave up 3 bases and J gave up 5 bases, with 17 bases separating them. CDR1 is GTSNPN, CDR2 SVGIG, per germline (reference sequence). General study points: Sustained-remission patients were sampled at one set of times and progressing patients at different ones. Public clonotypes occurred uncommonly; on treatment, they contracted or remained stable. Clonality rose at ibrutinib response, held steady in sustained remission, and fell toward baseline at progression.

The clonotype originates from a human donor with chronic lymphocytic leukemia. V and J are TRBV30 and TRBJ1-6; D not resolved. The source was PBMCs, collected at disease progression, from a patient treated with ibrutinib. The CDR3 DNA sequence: TGTGCCTGGAGGCCCTACGGAGAAAACCATAATTCACCCCTCCACTTT. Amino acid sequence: CAWRPYGENHNSPLHF.